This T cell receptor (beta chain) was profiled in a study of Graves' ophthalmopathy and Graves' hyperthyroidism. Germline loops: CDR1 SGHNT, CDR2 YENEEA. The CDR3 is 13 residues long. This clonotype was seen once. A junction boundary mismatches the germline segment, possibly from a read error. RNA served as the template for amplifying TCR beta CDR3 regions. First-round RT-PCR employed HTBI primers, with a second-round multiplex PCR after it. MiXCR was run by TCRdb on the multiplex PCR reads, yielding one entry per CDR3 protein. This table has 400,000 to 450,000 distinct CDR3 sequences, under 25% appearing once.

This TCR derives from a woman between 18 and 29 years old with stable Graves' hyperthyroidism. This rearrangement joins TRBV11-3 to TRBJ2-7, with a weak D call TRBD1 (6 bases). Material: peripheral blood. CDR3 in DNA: TGTGCCAGCAGCCTCGAACAGGGTTACGAGCAGTGCTTC. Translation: CASSLEQGYEQCF.